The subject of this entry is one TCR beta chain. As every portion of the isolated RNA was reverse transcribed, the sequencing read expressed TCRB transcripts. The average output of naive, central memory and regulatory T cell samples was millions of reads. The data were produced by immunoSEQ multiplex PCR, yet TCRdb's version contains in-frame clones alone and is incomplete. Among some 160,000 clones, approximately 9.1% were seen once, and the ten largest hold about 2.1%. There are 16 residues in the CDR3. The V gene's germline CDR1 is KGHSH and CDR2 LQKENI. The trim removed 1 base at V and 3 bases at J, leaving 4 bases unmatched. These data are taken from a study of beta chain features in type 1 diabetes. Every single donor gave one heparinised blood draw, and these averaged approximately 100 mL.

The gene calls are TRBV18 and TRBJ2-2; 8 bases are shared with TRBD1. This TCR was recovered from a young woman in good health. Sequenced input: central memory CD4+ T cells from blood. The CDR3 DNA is TGTGCCAGCTCACCACGTGCAGGGGGCGACACCGGGGAGCTGTTTTTT. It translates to CASSPRAGGDTGELFF.